The 20 T cell receptor beta chains below were found in one sample sequenced in a study of blood T cell repertoires in COVID-19. The table came from immunoSEQ multiplex PCR; TCRdb's copy has only in-frame clones and leaves some out. In the table there are roughly 94,000 clones, more than 65% of which are singletons. The sample consisted of peripheral blood. The receptors derive from a man aged 60 to 75 with acute or convalescent COVID-19.

The chain links TRBV24-1 to TRBJ2-3; D call uncertain. This CDR3 is built from 15 residues. Germline V gives CDR1 KGHDR, CDR2 SFDVKD. The V gene lost 4 bases and the J gene lost 1 base, with 11 bases spanning the gap. The CDR3 DNA reads as TGTGCCACCAGTGACTCCTCCGCGGGCACAGATACGCAGTATTTT. It translates to CATSDSSAGTDTQYF.

V is TRBV29-1 and J is TRBJ1-1; perhaps TRBD1 as D (5 bases). The V end was cut by 7 bases, the J end by 4 bases, with 16 bases between. This CDR3 region has 13 residues. Germline CDR1 SQVTM, CDR2 ANQGSEA. The CDR3 DNA reads as TGCAGCGCGCAAGACAGTGGTGGCACTGAAGCTTTCTTT. It translates to CSAQDSGGTEAFF.

The chain couples TRBV9 to TRBJ2-1, with D perhaps matching TRBD1 (5 bases). CDR1 and CDR2 from the germline V gene are SGDLS and YYNGEE. The CDR3 sequence is 14 residues long. Trimming took 4 bases from V and 7 from J, leaving 15 bases between them. For the CDR3, the DNA is TGTGCCAGCAGCTCCCAGGGCAAAGGAAATGAGCAGTTCTTC. Residues: CASSSQGKGNEQFF.

The V and J genes are TRBV28 and TRBJ1-2, with D maybe TRBD1 (6 bases). V was shortened by 4 bases and J by 3 bases, with 15 bases between the two germline ends. Germline V gene sequence: CDR1 MDHEN, CDR2 SYDVKM. The CDR3 is 15 residues long. This CDR3 is CASSSGQLRDYGYTF. CDR3 coding DNA: TGTGCCAGCAGTTCGGGACAACTTCGGGACTATGGCTACACCTTC.

The V and J genes are TRBV19 and TRBJ2-3; 8 positions agree with TRBD2. Germline assignment: CDR1 LNHDA and CDR2 SQIVND (reference sequence). V shed 3 bases and J 5 bases; nucleotides not matched to a gene: 10. There are 16 residues in the CDR3. CDR3 residues: CASSIQGRGAKDTQYF. As DNA, the CDR3 is TGTGCCAGTAGTATTCAGGGGCGGGGGGCAAAAGATACGCAGTATTTT.

The V call is TRBV7-3, the J call TRBJ2-3, with 8 positions matching TRBD2. The CDR3 loop spans 16 amino acids. The germline V gene encodes CDR1 SGHTA and CDR2 FQGTGA. Trimming at V came to 5 bases and at J to 0 bases, leaving 7 bases not matched to a gene. CDR3 coding DNA: TGTGCCAGCAGCCCCGGTCGGGGGGGCAGCACAGATACGCAGTATTTT. It is translated as CASSPGRGGSTDTQYF.

This clone is a singleton in its sample. The chain employs TRBV28 and TRBJ1-4; TRBD1 matches 9 bases. V lost 5 bases, J lost 4 bases, and 5 bases stayed unmatched. The CDR3 totals 15 residues. The germline gives CDR1 MDHEN, CDR2 SYDVKM. The CDR3 nucleotides read TGTGCCAGCAGTCAACAGGGGGCGAATAATGAAAAACTGTTTTTT. As protein: CASSQQGANNEKLFF.

The rearrangement joins TRBV2 to TRBJ1-1; the D gene is possibly TRBD1 (5 bases). The CDR3 contains 14 residues. Germline CDR1 reads SNHLY; CDR2 reads FYNNEI. V was clipped by 4 bases and J by 4 bases, with 13 bases between them. CDR3 sequence (DNA): TGTGCCAGCAGTGTAACACAGGCCGCCACTGAAGCTTTCTTT. This gives the protein CASSVTQAATEAFF.

In its sample, this clone was seen once. V gene TRBV28 combines with J gene TRBJ1-2; possibly TRBD1 for D (5 bases). Germline CDR1 reads MDHEN; CDR2 reads SYDVKM. The V end was cut by 3 bases, the J end by 3 bases, with 14 bases between. The CDR3 is made up of 15 amino acids. Here the CDR3 DNA reads TGTGCCAGCAGTTTCCCCGGGGGGGAGGACTATGGCTACACCTTC. Translating gives CASSFPGGEDYGYTF.

The rearrangement links TRBV5-1 to TRBJ1-6; 9 nucleotides match TRBD1. The V gene end was trimmed by 2 bases and the J gene end by 7 bases; junction bases not matched to a gene: 4. Germline assignment: CDR1 SGHRS and CDR2 YFSETQ. CDR3 size: 15 residues. The CDR3 loop reads CASSLGTGKNSPLHF. The CDR3 coding sequence is TGCGCCAGCAGCTTAGGGACAGGGAAGAATTCACCCCTCCACTTT.

The CDR3 DNA reads as TGCGCCAGCAGCCAAGATCCGCGGGGGATACTAGCGGGGGGAGATACGCAGTATTTT. Protein: CASSQDPRGILAGGDTQYF. The chain links TRBV4-1 to TRBJ2-3, with 12 bases aligning to TRBD2. Germline lookup yields CDR1 MGHRA and CDR2 YSYEKL. CDR3 size: 19 residues. V lost 0 bases, J lost 5 bases, and 12 bases stayed unmatched.

The chain carries TRBV5-1 and TRBJ1-5; the D gene is possibly TRBD1 (5 bases). V shed 5 bases and J shed 6 bases, with 12 bases lying between them. CDR3 length equals 13 residues. Germline-derived CDR1 and CDR2 are SGHRS and YFSETQ. CDR3 region: CASRYGAGQPQHF. In DNA form, the CDR3 reads TGCGCCAGCAGATATGGGGCCGGTCAGCCCCAGCATTTT.

The CDR3 DNA sequence: TGTGCCAGCATGAGGTGGGGGCTGAATGAAAAACTGTTTTTT. Translating it yields CASMRWGLNEKLFF. The chain combines TRBV2 with TRBJ1-4; TRBD1 is a possible D gene (6 bases). V was cut by 7 bases and J by 5 bases, with 14 bases left in between. Germline CDR1 is SNHLY and CDR2 is FYNNEI. The CDR3 sequence is 14 residues long.

The sample holds one count of this clone. The genes are TRBV7-9 and TRBJ2-5, with 9 bases aligning to TRBD1. The trim removed 4 bases at V and 3 bases at J, leaving 3 bases unmatched. The CDR3 is made up of 14 amino acids. Germline V gene lookup returns CDR1 SEHNR and CDR2 FQNEAQ (reference sequence). CDR3 in amino acids: CASSSQGAEETQYF. The CDR3 DNA reads as TGTGCCAGCAGCTCACAGGGGGCGGAAGAGACCCAGTACTTC.

The rearrangement joins TRBV12-3 or TRBV12-4 to TRBJ1-2; the D is unclear. CDR3 length equals 12 residues. V lost 1 base, J lost 8 bases, and 8 bases lay in between. The CDR3 region is CASSLGREGYTF. The CDR3 nucleotides are TGTGCCAGCAGTTTAGGTCGGGAAGGCTACACCTTC.

The chain uses TRBV18 and TRBJ1-2, with TRBD1 matching over 9 bases. CDR1 KGHSH and CDR2 LQKENI come from the germline V gene. There are 15 residues in the CDR3. After removal of 1 base from V and 4 bases from J, the junction contained 4 bases not matched to a gene. The CDR3 DNA reads as TGTGCCAGCTCACCACAGGGACAGGGCCCCTATGGCTACACCTTC. Its translation is CASSPQGQGPYGYTF.

The gene calls are TRBV6-5 and TRBJ1-2; 9 bases align to TRBD1. From germline, CDR1 is MNHEY and CDR2 SVGAGI. V shed 6 bases and J 8 bases; nucleotides not matched to a gene: 7. The CDR3 has 13 amino acids. CDR3 coding DNA: TGTGCCAGCAGAAAGGGACAGGGAGTAGGCTACACCTTC. The encoded protein is CASRKGQGVGYTF.

V gene TRBV10-3 combines with J gene TRBJ1-1; D not resolved. Trimming took 6 bases from V and 4 from J, leaving 18 bases between them. CDR1 and CDR2 from the germline V gene are ENHRY and SYGVKD. CDR3 length: 15 residues. The CDR3 spells CAIRSEVEFRTEAFF. CDR3 nucleotide sequence: TGTGCCATCAGGTCAGAGGTAGAGTTTCGCACTGAAGCTTTCTTT.

The genes are TRBV28 and TRBJ1-2; no reliable D call. Trimming removed 7 bases from V and 8 bases from J, with 14 bases in between. The CDR3 totals 12 residues. Germline loops: CDR1 MDHEN, CDR2 SYDVKM. In nucleotides, the CDR3 is TGTGCCAGCATCCTCCCCGGGTACGGCTACACCTTC. Amino acid sequence: CASILPGYGYTF.

The chain joins TRBV13 to TRBJ2-5, with TRBD2 identical over 8 bases. The CDR3 loop spans 19 amino acids. J lost 0 bases, V lost 6 bases, and 18 bases had no gene match. Germline values: CDR1 PRHDT, CDR2 FYEKMQ (reference sequence). The CDR3 DNA reads TGTGCCAGCAGTATAACTCTCGACGGGGGGGATGAGTACCAAGAGACCCAGTACTTC. Amino acids: CASSITLDGGDEYQETQYF. Supplemented by reference TRBV13 and TRBJ2-5, the full variable domain reads AAGVIQSPRHLIKEKRETATLKCYPIPRHDTVYWYQQGPGQDPQFLISFYEKMQSDKGSIPDRFSAQQFSDYHSELNMSSLELGDSALYFCASSITLDGGDEYQETQYFGPGTRLLVL.